The 9 T cell receptor beta chains below come from one sample, sequenced in a study of T cell responses to AZD1222 COVID-19 vaccine. Sequencing used immunoSEQ multiplex PCR; TCRdb keeps in-frame clones, though not all of them. This sample has 140,000 to 150,000 clones, with roughly 90% found just once. The sequences come from peripheral blood, collected 28 days after the second dose of the MenACWY control vaccine. These receptors all stem from an adult who received the MenACWY meningococcal vaccine as a control.

The chain employs TRBV30 and TRBJ1-6, with TRBD1 as a possible D gene (5 bases). Per the germline V gene, CDR1 is GTSNPN and CDR2 is SVGIG (reference sequence). This CDR3 is built from 13 residues. V lost 8 bases, J lost 4 bases, and 12 bases lay in between. Here the CDR3 DNA reads TGTGCCCGACAGATGGGATATAATTCACCCCTCCACTTT. Protein: CARQMGYNSPLHF.

The chain links TRBV28 to TRBJ2-2; D is perhaps TRBD2 (6 bases). The CDR3 extends over 15 amino acids. The germline V and J ends were trimmed by 5 bases and 3 bases, with 13 bases remaining between them. Germline loops: CDR1 MDHEN, CDR2 SYDVKM. In DNA, the CDR3 is TGTGCCAGCAGTGTCGGGACTTTATACACCGGGGAGCTGTTTTTT. Its protein product is CASSVGTLYTGELFF. Supplemented by reference TRBV28 and TRBJ2-2, the full variable domain reads DVKVTQSSRYLVKRTGEKVFLECVQDMDHENMFWYRQDPGLGLRLIYFSYDVKMKEKGDIPEGYSVSREKKERFSLILESASTNQTSMYLCASSVGTLYTGELFFGEGSRLTVL.

The rearrangement joins TRBV28 to TRBJ1-1, with TRBD1 as a possible D gene (5 bases). Trimming stripped 10 bases from V and 3 bases from J, with 24 bases between. The CDR3 loop spans 16 amino acids. CDR1 is MDHEN, CDR2 SYDVKM, per germline. The CDR3 DNA reads TGTGCCACCCGGAGACGGCAGGTCTTAGGGGACACTGAAGCTTTCTTT. Its protein is CATRRRQVLGDTEAFF.

The chain uses TRBV27 and TRBJ2-3; D may be TRBD1 (6 bases). The CDR3 consists of 17 residues. Per the germline V gene, CDR1 is MNHEY and CDR2 is SMNVEV (reference sequence). Deletions cut 3 bases from V and 5 bases from J, with 21 bases between. The CDR3 nucleotides are TGTGCCAGCAGTTTTGATCAGGTACCCTCAGGGGAAGATACGCAGTATTTT. Translation: CASSFDQVPSGEDTQYF.

On this clone itself: The junction departs from the called germline gene at one end, perhaps through a read error. V gene TRBV7-7 combines with J gene TRBJ2-2; D is perhaps TRBD2 (5 bases). Germline V gene lookup returns CDR1 SSHAT and CDR2 FNYEAQ (reference sequence). The CDR3 consists of 17 residues. The CDR3 region has the DNA TGTGCTAGCAGCTTAAAAGCGCGGACTCCGAACACCGGGGAGCTGTTTTTT. Protein product: CASSLKARTPNTGELFF.

This clone appeared a single time. The CDR3 reads CASKGQDLGDGYTF. DNA for the CDR3: TGTGCCAGCAAGGGGCAGGACCTAGGGGATGGCTACACCTTC. V gene TRBV11-3 combines with J gene TRBJ1-2, with D perhaps TRBD1 (5 bases). The V end was cut by 7 bases, the J end by 6 bases, with 18 bases between. This CDR3 region has 14 residues. Germline loops: CDR1 SGHNT, CDR2 YENEEA.

J is TRBJ2-1 and V is TRBV9; 10 bases fit TRBD2. From germline, CDR1 is SGDLS and CDR2 YYNGEE. After removal of 0 bases from V and 7 bases from J, the junction contained 7 bases not matched to a gene. This CDR3 is 16 amino acids long. This CDR3 reads CASSVVSGRAGNEQFF. CDR3 DNA sequence: TGTGCCAGCAGCGTAGTAAGCGGGAGGGCGGGTAATGAGCAGTTCTTC.

The rearrangement joins TRBV12-5 to TRBJ1-2; a possible D gene is TRBD1 (5 bases). The V gene's germline CDR1 is LGHNT and CDR2 FRNRAP. The CDR3 extends over 14 amino acids. Trimming removed 1 base at V and 4 bases at J, with 10 bases between. The CDR3 loop reads CASGLGGSGYGYTF. CDR3 DNA sequence: TGTGCTAGTGGTTTGGGGGGGAGCGGCTATGGCTACACCTTC.

The chain links TRBV7-9 to TRBJ2-7; D gene unclear. Looked up from germline, CDR1 is SEHNR and CDR2 is FQNEAQ (reference sequence). With 2 bases removed from V and 1 base from J, the gap between germline ends came to 9 bases. The CDR3 has 14 residues. As DNA, the CDR3 is TGTGCCAGCAGCTTATCTAGGCAGTCCTACGAGCAGTACTTC. This gives the protein CASSLSRQSYEQYF.